The 5 T cell receptor beta chains listed next were all sequenced from one sample in a study of cytomegalovirus exposure and HLA in healthy donors. Here immunoSEQ multiplex PCR was the method, and the copy in TCRdb shows in-frame clones only, minus some. The data contain about 78,000 clones, almost 97% of them seen just once; the ten biggest clones take up 1.5% to 2%. Material for sequencing was PBMCs. These receptors were taken from a man between 18 and 35 years old in good health and CMV-seropositive.

This sequence joins TRBV28 and TRBJ2-7; 7 bases are shared with TRBD2. Trimming at V came to 3 bases and at J to 6 bases, leaving 2 bases not matched to a gene. CDR3 length: 12 residues. Germline V gene sequence: CDR1 MDHEN, CDR2 SYDVKM. The CDR3 loop is CASSFTGGEQYF. DNA of the CDR3: TGTGCCAGCAGTTTTACGGGGGGCGAGCAGTACTTC.

CDR3 residues: CAWRAGVSETQYF. CDR3 nucleotides: TGTGCCTGGAGGGCGGGAGTAAGTGAGACCCAGTACTTC. V is TRBV30 and J is TRBJ2-5; 7 bases agree with TRBD2. V was pared by 3 bases and J by 5 bases, with 6 bases of the junction left unmatched. CDR1 is GTSNPN and CDR2 is SVGIG in the germline V gene (reference sequence). The CDR3 runs 13 residues.

The chain is built from TRBV7-2 and TRBJ2-3, with D hard to call. There are 13 residues in the CDR3. The germline CDR1 and CDR2 sequences are SGHTA and FQGNSA. V shed 5 bases and J shed 6 bases, with 12 bases lying between them. CDR3 residues: CASSPERSDTQYF. CDR3 nucleotide sequence: TGTGCCAGCAGCCCGGAACGGAGTGATACGCAGTATTTT.

The J gene is TRBJ2-7, the V gene TRBV7-2, with D tentatively TRBD2 (6 bases). The CDR3 is 11 residues long. Germline assignment: CDR1 SGHTA and CDR2 FQGNSA. With 8 bases removed from V and 6 bases from J, the gap between germline ends came to 11 bases. In DNA form, the CDR3 reads TGTGCCAGCCGGGGGTTATCCGAGCAGTACTTC. Encoded protein: CASRGLSEQYF.

V and J are TRBV28 and TRBJ2-4, with 7 bases that match TRBD1. This CDR3 region has 14 residues. The germline gives CDR1 MDHEN, CDR2 SYDVKM. V lost 7 bases, J lost 1 base, and 4 bases stayed unmatched. As DNA, the CDR3 is TGTGCCAGCAACAGGGGTGGGGCCAAAAACATTCAGTACTTC. This encodes CASNRGGAKNIQYF.